This TCR beta chain appears in the sequencing data of a study of shared clonotypes between healthy human individuals. The overall study: The cohort comprised a couple of women and a few men. Their ages spanned 18 to 49 years.

Remarks on this clone: Its matching antigen is unknown.

Study results and limitations: Owing to a small donor count, the genetic and exposure-history diversity represented was limited.

Several immunoSEQ 96-well plates shared each subset's DNA, each plate a replicate. The protocol was immunoSEQ multiplex PCR, while the TCRdb copy is restricted to in-frame clones and leaves out a portion. Of 2 million to 2.5 million clones listed, approximately 90% are singletons. Researchers partitioned CD4+ cells into CD45RA+ naive and CD45RA-negative memory subsets. V gave up 7 bases and J gave up 7 bases, with 11 bases separating them. This CDR3 has 13 residues. CDR1 and CDR2 (germline): LNHNV, YYDKDF (reference sequence). The sequence came from a man younger than 35 in good health. Some clones in this sample may be carry-over from other donors' samples. The chain employs TRBV15 and TRBJ2-6; D is perhaps TRBD1 or TRBD2 (6 bases each). Sequencing was carried out using naive CD4+ T cells from PBMCs. Subset reported: CD45RA+ positively selected. In DNA, the CDR3 is TGTGCCACCAAGAAGGGGGGAGCCAACGTCCTGACTTTC. This sequence encodes CATKKGGANVLTF.